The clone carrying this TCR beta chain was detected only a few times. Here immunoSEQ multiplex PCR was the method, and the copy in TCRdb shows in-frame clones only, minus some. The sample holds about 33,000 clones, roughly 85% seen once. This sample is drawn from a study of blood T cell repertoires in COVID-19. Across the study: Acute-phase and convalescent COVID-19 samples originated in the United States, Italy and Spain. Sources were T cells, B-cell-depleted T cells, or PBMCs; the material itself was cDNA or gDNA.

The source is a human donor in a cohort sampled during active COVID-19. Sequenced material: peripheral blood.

CDR3: CASSRVQGPFTDTQYF. The CDR3 nucleotides are TGTGCCAGCTCCCGAGTTCAGGGCCCCTTCACAGATACGCAGTATTTT. This chain connects TRBV18 to TRBJ2-3; tentative D call: TRBD1 (5 bases). V lost 6 bases to trimming and J lost 2 bases, with 18 bases between them. The CDR3 spans 16 residues. The germline gives CDR1 KGHSH, CDR2 LQKENI.